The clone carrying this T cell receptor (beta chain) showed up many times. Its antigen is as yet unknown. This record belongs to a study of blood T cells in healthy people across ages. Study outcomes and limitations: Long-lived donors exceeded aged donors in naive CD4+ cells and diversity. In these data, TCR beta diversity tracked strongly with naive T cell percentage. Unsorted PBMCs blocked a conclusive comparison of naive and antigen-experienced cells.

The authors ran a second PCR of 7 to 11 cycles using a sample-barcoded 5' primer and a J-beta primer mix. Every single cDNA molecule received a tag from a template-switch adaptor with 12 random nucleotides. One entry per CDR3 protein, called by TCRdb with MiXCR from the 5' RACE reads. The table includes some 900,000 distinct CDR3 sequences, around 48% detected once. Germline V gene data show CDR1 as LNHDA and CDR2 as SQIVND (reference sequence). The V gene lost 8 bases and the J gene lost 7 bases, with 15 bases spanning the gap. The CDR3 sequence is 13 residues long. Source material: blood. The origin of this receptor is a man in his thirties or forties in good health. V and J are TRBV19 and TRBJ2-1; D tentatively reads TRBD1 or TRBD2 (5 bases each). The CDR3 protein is CASSPTGLNEQFF. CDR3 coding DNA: TGTGCCAGTTCACCAACAGGACTGAATGAGCAGTTCTTC.